One TCR beta chain is described in this entry. These data come from a study of blood T cell repertoires in COVID-19. Study-level information: The origin of the acute and convalescent COVID-19 samples was the United States, Italy and Spain.

Recruits, aged roughly 18 to 90 years, lived in 25 or so US areas. Donors were grouped by their self-reported clinical history. Under the authors' procedure: How many nucleated cells were present was estimated from reference gene primer amplification. Produced via immunoSEQ multiplex PCR; TCRdb's table is partial and in-frame only. V, J and clone size are those of that table, while D and trimming were read from the DNA. This table holds around 130,000 clones, approximately 85% found once. The CDR3 spans 16 residues. V lost 1 base to trimming and J lost 0 bases, with 10 bases between them. CDR1 SEHNR and CDR2 FQNEAQ come from the germline V gene (reference sequence).

The sample taken for sequencing was PBMCs or T cells enriched from blood (not recorded which). The source is a woman aged 50 to 60 with acute COVID-19. The chain carries TRBV7-9 and TRBJ1-3, with D tentatively TRBD1 (5 bases). The CDR3 is CASSLGGPSSGNTIYF. CDR3 bases: TGTGCCAGCAGCTTAGGGGGCCCAAGCTCTGGAAACACCATATATTTT.